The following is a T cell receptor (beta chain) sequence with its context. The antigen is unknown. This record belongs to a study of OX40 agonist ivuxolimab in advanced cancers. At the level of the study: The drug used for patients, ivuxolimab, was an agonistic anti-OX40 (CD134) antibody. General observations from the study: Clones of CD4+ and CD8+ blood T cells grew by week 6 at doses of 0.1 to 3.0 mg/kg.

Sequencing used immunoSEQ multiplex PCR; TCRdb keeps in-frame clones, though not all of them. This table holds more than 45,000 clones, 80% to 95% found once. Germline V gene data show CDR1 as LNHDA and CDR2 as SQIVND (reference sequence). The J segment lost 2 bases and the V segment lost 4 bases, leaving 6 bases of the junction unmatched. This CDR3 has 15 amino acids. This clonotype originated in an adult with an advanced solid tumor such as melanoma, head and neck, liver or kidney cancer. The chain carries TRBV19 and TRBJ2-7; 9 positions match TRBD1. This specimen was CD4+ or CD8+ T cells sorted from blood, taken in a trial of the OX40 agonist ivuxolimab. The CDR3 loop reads CASSTGQGITYEQYF. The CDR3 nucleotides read TGTGCCAGTAGTACTGGACAGGGGATTACCTACGAGCAGTACTTC.